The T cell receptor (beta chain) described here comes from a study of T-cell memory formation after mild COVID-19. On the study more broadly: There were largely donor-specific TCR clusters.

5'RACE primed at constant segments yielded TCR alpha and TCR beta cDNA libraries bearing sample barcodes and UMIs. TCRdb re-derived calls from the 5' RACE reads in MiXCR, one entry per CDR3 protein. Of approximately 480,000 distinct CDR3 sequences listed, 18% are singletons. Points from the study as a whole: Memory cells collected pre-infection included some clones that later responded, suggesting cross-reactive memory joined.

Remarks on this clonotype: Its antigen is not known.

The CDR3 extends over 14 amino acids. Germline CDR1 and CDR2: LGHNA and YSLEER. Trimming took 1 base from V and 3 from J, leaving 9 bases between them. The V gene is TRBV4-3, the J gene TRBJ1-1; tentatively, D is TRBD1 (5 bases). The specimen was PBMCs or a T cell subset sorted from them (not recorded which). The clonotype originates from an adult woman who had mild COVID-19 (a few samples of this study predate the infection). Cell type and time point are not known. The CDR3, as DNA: TGCGCCAGCAGCCAAGTACAGGATTACACTGAAGCTTTCTTT. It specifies CASSQVQDYTEAFF.